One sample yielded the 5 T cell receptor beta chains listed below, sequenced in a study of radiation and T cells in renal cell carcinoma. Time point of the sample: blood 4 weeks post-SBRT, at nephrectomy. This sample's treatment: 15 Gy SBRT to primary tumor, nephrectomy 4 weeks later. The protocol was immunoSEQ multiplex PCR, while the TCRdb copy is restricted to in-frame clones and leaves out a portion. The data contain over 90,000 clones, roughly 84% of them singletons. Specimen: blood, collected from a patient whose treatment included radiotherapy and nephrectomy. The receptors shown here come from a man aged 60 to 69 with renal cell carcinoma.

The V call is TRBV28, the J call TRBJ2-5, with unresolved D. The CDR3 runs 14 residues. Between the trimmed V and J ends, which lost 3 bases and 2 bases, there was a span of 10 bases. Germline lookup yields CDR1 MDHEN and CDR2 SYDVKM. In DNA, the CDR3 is TGTGCCAGCAGTTTCGCCGAGCAACAAGAGACCCAGTACTTC. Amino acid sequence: CASSFAEQQETQYF.

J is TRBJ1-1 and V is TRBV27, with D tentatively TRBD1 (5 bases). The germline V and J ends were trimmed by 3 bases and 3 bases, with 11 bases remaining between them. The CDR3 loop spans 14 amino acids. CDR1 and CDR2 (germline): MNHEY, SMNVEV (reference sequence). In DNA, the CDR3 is TGTGCCAGCAGTTTTTATAGGGGAGACACTGAAGCTTTCTTT. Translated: CASSFYRGDTEAFF.

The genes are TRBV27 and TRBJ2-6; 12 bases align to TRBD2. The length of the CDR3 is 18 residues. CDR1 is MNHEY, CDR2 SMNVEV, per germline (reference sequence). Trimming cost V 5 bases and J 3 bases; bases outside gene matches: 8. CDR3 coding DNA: TGTGCCAGCAGTATGCGACTAGCGGGAGAAGGTGGGGCCAACGTCCTGACTTTC. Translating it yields CASSMRLAGEGGANVLTF.

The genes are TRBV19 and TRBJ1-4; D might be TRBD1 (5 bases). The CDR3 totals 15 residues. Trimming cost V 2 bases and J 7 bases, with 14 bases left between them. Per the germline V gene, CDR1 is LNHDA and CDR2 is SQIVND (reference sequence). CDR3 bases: TGTGCCAGTAGTATATGGGGCGGCAGGATTGAAAAACTGTTTTTT. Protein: CASSIWGGRIEKLFF.

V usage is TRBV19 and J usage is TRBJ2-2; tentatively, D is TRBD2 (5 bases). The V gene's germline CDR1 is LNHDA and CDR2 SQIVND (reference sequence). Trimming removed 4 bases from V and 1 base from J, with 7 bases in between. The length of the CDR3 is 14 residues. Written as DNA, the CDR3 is TGTGCCAGTAGTAGAACTAGGAACACCGGGGAGCTGTTTTTT. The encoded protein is CASSRTRNTGELFF.